This T cell receptor beta chain is drawn from a study of T-cell reconstitution after alpha-beta-depleted transplantation in children. Unique molecular identifiers were incorporated during preparation of the TCRbeta library. TCRdb re-called the PCR reads through MiXCR, storing one row per CDR3 protein. The sample yields nearly 250,000 distinct CDR3 sequences, roughly 8% seen once. Per the germline V gene, CDR1 is SGHNT and CDR2 is YYREEE (reference sequence). The junction had 8 bases not matched to a gene; V was cut back by 2 bases and J by 7 bases. This CDR3 spans 14 amino acids. This clonotype showed up just a few times. No antigen is known for it. Study-level results: Day-60 TCRbeta diversity that was high in some patients was derived from surviving recipient T cells and thymic progenitors. By one year post-transplant, T-cell counts and diversity largely arose from T cells that were newly produced.

The sequence was obtained from a male patient under 18 who had a stem cell transplant for acute lymphoblastic leukemia, so the T cells may come from the graft donor. The genes are TRBV5-4 and TRBJ2-7; 8 nucleotides match TRBD2. Material: PBMCs, mostly from graft donor cells, obtained 180 days after TCRalphabeta/CD19-depleted stem cell transplant. DNA of the CDR3: TGTGCCAGCAGCTTCCCGGGAGGGCCTTGGGAGCAGTACTTC. Translated, it gives CASSFPGGPWEQYF.